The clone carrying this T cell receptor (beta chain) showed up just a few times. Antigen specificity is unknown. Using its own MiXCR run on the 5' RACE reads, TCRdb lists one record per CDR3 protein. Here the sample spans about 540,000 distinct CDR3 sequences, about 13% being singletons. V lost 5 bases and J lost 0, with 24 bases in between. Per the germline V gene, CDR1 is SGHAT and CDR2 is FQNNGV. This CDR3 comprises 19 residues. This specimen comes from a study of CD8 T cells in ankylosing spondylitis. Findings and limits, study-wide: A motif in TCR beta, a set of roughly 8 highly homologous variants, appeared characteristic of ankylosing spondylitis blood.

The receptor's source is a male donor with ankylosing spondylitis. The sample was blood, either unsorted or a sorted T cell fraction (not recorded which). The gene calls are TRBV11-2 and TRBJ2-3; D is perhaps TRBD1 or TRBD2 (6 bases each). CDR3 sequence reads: CASSPRRIRGASSTDTQYF. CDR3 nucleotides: TGTGCCAGCAGCCCCAGGCGAATAAGGGGGGCCTCAAGCACAGATACGCAGTATTTT.